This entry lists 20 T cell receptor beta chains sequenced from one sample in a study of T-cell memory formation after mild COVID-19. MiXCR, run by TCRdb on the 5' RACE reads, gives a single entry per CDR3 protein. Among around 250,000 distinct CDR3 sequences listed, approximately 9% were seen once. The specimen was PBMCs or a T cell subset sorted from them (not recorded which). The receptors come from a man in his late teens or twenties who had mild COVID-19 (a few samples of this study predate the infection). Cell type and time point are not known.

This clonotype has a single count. CDR3 bases: TGTGCCAGCGGAGTGCAGGGTTACGTTCTCTATGGCTACACCTTC. Its translation: CASGVQGYVLYGYTF. V is TRBV7-3 and J is TRBJ1-2; TRBD1 is a possible D gene (5 bases). In germline, CDR1 is SGHTA, CDR2 FQGTGA. V was trimmed by 8 bases and J by 4 bases, leaving 20 bases between them. The CDR3 is 15 amino acids.

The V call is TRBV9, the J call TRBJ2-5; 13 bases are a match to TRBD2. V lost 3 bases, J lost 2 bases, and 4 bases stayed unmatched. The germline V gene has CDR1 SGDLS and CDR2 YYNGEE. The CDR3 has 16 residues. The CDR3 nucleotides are TGTGCCAGCAGCGAGGCGGGACTAGCGGGGCAAGAGACCCAGTACTTC. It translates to CASSEAGLAGQETQYF. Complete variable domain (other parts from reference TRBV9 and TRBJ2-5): DSGVTQTPKHLITATGQRVTLRCSPRSGDLSVYWYQQSLDQGLQFLIQYYNGEERAKGNILERFSAQQFPDLHSELNLSSLELGDSALYFCASSEAGLAGQETQYFGPGTRLLVL.

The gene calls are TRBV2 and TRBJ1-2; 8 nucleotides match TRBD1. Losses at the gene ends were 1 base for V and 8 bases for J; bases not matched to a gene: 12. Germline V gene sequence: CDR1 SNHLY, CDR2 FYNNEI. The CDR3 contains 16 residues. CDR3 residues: CASSEGARTGMRGYTF. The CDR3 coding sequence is TGTGCCAGCAGTGAAGGGGCCAGGACAGGGATGCGGGGCTACACCTTC.

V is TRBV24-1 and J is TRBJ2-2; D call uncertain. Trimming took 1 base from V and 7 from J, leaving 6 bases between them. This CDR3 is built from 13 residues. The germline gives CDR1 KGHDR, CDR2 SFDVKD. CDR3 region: CATSDFRHGELFF. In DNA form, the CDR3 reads TGTGCCACCAGTGATTTTCGCCACGGGGAGCTGTTTTTT.

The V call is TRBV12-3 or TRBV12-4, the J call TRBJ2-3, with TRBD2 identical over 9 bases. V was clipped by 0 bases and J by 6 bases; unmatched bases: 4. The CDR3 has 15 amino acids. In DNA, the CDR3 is TGTGCCAGCAGTTTAGCGGCGGGGGGGTTTGATACGCAGTATTTT. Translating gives CASSLAAGGFDTQYF.

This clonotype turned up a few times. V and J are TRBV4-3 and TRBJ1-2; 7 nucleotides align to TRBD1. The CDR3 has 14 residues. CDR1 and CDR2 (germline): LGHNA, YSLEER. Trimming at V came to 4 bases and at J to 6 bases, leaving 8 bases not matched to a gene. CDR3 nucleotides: TGCGCCAGCAGCCCGACAGGGTCGTGGGATGGCTACACCTTC. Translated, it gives CASSPTGSWDGYTF.

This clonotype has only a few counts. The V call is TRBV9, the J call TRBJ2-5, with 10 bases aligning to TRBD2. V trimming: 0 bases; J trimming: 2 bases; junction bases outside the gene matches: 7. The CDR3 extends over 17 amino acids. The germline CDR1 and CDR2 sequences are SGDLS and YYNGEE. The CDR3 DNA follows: TGTGCCAGCAGCGTAGCCCAAGGAGCGGGGGGGCAAGAGACCCAGTACTTC. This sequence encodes CASSVAQGAGGQETQYF. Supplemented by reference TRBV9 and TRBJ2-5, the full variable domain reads DSGVTQTPKHLITATGQRVTLRCSPRSGDLSVYWYQQSLDQGLQFLIQYYNGEERAKGNILERFSAQQFPDLHSELNLSSLELGDSALYFCASSVAQGAGGQETQYFGPGTRLLVL.

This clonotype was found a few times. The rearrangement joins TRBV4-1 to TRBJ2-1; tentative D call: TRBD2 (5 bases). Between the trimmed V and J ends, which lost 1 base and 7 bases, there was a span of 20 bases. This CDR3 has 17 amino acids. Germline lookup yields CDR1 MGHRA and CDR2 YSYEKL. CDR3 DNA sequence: TGCGCCAGCAGCCAAGCTTCACTCCGGACTGGGAAGAATGAGCAGTTCTTC. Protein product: CASSQASLRTGKNEQFF.

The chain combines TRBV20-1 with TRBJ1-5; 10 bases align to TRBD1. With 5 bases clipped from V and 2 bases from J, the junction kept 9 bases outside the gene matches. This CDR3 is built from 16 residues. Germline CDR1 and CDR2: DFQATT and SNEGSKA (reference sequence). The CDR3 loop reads CSAWTGTGVGNQPQHF. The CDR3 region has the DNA TGCAGTGCTTGGACCGGGACAGGGGTGGGCAATCAGCCCCAGCATTTT.

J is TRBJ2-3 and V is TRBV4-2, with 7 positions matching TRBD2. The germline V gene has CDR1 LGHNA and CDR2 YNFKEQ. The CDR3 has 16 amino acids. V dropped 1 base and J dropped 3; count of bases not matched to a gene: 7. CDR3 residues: CASSQGIARGTDTQYF. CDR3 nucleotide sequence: TGTGCCAGCAGCCAAGGCATCGCGCGGGGGACAGATACGCAGTATTTT.

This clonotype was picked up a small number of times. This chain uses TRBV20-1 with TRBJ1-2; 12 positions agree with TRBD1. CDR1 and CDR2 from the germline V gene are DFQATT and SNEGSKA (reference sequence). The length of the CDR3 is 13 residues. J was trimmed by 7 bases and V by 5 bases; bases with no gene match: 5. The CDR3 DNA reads TGCAGTGCTGGGGACAGGGGGCGAGGTGGCTACACCTTC. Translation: CSAGDRGRGGYTF.

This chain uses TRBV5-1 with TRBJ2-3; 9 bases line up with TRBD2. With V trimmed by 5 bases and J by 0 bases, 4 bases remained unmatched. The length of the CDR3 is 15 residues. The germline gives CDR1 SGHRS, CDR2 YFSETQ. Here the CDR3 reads CASRSGTSSTDTQYF. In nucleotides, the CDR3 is TGCGCCAGCAGGTCCGGGACTAGCAGCACAGATACGCAGTATTTT.

For the CDR3, the DNA is TGTGCCAGCAGCCACGGCCTAGCGGGAGGGCCAGGCTACGAGCAGTACTTC. Its translation: CASSHGLAGGPGYEQYF. The gene calls are TRBV11-3 and TRBJ2-7, with TRBD2 matching 12 bases. The CDR3 totals 17 residues. The junction had 11 bases not matched to a gene; V was cut back by 5 bases and J by 3 bases. The V gene's germline CDR1 is SGHNT and CDR2 YENEEA. The variable domain in full, with the rest retrieved from reference TRBV11-3 and TRBJ2-7, is EAGVVQSPRYKIIEKKQPVAFWCNPISGHNTLYWYLQNLGQGPELLIRYENEEAVDDSQLPKDRFSAERLKGVDSTLKIQPAELGDSAVYLCASSHGLAGGPGYEQYFGPGTRLTVT.

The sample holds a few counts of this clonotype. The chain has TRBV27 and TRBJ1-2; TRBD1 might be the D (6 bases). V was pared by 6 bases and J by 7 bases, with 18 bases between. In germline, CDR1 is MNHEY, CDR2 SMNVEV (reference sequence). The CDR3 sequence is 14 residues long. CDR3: CASSPVAGGSGYTF. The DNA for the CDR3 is TGTGCCAGCAGCCCCGTGGCGGGGGGCTCTGGCTACACCTTC.

CDR3 bases: TGCGCCAGCAGCTTGATAGGGGAGGGTGAAAAACTGTTTTTT. Its protein product is CASSLIGEGEKLFF. This chain links TRBV5-1 with TRBJ1-4; TRBD1 is a possible D gene (5 bases). The germline V gene has CDR1 SGHRS and CDR2 YFSETQ. This CDR3 has 14 residues. The V gene lost 1 base and the J gene lost 7 bases, with 11 bases spanning the gap.

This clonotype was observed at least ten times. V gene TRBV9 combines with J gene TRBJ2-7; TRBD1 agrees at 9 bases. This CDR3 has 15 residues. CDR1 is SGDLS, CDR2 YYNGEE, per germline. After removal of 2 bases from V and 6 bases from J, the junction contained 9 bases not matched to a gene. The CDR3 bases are TGTGCCAGCAGCGTCACCGGGACAGGGAGTGCCGAGCAGTACTTC. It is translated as CASSVTGTGSAEQYF.

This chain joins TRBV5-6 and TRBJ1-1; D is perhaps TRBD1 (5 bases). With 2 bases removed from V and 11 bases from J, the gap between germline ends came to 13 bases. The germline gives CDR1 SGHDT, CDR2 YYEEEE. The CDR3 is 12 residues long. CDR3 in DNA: TGTGCCAGCAGCTTTACAACAGGAGGGGCTTTCTTT. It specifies CASSFTTGGAFF.

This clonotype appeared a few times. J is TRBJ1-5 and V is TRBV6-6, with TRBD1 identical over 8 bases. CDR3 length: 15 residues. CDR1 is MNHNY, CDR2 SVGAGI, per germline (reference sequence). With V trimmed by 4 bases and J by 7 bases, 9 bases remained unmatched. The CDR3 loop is CASSSAGGGRQPQHF. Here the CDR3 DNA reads TGTGCCAGCAGTTCCGCAGGGGGCGGGCGGCAGCCCCAGCATTTT.

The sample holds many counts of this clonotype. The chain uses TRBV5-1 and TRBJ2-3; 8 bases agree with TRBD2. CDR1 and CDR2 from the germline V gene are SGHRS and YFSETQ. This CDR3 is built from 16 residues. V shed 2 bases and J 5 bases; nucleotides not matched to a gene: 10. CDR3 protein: CASSLQAGGDGDTQYF. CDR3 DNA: TGCGCCAGCAGCTTACAGGCCGGGGGGGACGGAGATACGCAGTATTTT.

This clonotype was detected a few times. CDR3 DNA sequence: TGTGCCAGCAGCCTTCTGGGGTACGAGCAGTTCTTC. It is translated as CASSLLGYEQFF. This sequence joins TRBV7-2 and TRBJ2-1; D gene ambiguous. Germline V gene sequence: CDR1 SGHTA, CDR2 FQGNSA. Trimming pared 5 bases from V and 10 bases from J, leaving 12 bases between. This CDR3 spans 12 amino acids.